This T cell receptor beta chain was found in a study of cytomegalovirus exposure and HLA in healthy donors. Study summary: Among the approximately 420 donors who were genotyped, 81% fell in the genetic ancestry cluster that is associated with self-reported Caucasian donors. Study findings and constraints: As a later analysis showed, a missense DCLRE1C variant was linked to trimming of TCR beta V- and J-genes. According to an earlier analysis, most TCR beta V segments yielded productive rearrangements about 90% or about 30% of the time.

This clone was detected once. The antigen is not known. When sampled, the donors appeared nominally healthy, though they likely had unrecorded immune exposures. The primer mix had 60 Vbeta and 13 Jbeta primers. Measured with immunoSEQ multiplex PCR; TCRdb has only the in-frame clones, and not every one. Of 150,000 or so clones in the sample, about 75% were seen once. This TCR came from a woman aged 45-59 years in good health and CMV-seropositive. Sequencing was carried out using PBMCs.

The CDR3 sequence: CASSVTGDRWPGELFF. In DNA, the CDR3 is TGTGCCAGCAGCGTAACGGGGGACAGGTGGCCCGGGGAGCTGTTTTTT. The chain recombines TRBV9 with TRBJ2-2; 8 bases fit TRBD1. Germline values: CDR1 SGDLS, CDR2 YYNGEE. Trimming took 1 base from V and 6 from J; bases not matched to a gene: 8. The CDR3 consists of 16 residues.